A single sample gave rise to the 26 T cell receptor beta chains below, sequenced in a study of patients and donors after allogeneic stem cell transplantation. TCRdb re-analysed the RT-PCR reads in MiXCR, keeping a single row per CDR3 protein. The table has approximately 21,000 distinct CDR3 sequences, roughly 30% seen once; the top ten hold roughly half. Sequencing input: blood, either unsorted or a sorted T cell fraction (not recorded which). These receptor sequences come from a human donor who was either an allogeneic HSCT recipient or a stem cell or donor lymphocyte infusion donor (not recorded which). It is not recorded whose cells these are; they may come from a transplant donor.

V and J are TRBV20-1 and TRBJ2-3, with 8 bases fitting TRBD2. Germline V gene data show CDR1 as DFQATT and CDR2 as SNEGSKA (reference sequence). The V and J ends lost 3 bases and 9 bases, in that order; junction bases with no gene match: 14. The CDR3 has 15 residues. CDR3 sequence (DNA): TGCAGTGCTAGTGTGGTTAGCGGGGTCGCGGGGACGCAGTATTTT. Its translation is CSASVVSGVAGTQYF.

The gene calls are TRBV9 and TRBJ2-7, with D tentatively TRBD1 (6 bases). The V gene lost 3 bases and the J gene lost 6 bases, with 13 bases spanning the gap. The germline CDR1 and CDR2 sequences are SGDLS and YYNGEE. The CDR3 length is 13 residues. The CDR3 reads CASSASGHSEQYV. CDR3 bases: TGTGCCAGCAGCGCTTCGGGACACTCCGAGCAGTACGTC.

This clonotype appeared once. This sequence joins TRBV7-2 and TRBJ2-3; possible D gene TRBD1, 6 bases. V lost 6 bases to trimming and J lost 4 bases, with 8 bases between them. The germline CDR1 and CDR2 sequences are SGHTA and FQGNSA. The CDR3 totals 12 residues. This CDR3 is CASSDRPDTQYF. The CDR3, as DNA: TGTGCCAGCAGTGACAGGCCAGATACGCAGTATTTT.

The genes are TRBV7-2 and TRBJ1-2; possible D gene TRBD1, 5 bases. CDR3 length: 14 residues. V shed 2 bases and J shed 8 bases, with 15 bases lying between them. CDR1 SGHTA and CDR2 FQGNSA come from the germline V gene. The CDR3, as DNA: TGTGCCAGCAGCTTAAGCCCGCGGGGCTCCGGCTACACCTTC. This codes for CASSLSPRGSGYTF.

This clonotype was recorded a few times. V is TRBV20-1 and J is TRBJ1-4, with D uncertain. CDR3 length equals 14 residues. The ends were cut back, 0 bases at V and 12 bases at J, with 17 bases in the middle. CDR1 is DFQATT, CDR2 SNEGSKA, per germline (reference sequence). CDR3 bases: TGCAGTGCTAGAGATCGGGTCAGCTGGACGGAACTGTTTTTT. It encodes CSARDRVSWTELFF.

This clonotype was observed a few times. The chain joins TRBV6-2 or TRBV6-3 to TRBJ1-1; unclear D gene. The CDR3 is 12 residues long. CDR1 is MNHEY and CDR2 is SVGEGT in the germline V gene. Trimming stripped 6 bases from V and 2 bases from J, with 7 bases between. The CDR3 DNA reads TGTGCCAGCAGGGTTGAAAACACTGAAGCTTTCTTT. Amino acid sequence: CASRVENTEAFF.

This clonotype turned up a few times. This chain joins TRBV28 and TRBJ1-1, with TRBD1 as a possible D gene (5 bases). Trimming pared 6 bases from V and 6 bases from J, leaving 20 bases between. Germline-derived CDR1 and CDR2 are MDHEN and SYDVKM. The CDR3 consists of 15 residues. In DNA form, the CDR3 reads TGTGCCAGCAGCTTCCCCGACAGAGAGAGCGCTGAAGCTTTCTTT. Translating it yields CASSFPDRESAEAFF.

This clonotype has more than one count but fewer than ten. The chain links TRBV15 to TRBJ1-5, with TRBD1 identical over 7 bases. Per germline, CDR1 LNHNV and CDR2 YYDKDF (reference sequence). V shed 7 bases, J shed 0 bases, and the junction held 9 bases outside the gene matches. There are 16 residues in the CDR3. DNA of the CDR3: TGTGCCACCAAGGCCGACAGGGATTATAGCAATCAGCCCCAGCATTTT. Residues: CATKADRDYSNQPQHF.

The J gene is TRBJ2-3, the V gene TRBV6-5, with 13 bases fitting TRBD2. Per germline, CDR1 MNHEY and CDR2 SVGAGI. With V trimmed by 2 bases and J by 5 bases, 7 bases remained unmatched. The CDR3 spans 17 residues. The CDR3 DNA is TGTGCCAGCAGTTACCTCCGGACTAGCGGGGGCAAAGATACGCAGTATTTT. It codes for CASSYLRTSGGKDTQYF.

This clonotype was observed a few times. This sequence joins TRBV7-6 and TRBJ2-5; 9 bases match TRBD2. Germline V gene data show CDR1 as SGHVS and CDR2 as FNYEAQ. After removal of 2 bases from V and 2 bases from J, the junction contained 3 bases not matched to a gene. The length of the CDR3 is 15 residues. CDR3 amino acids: CASSLPSGAQETQYF. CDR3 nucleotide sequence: TGTGCCAGCAGCTTACCTAGCGGGGCTCAAGAGACCCAGTACTTC.

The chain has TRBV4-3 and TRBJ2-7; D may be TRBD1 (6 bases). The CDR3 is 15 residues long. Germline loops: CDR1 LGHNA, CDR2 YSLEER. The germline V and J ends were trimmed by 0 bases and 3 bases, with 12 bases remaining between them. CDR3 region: CASSQDRDKSYEQYF. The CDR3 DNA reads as TGCGCCAGCAGCCAAGATCGGGACAAAAGCTACGAGCAGTACTTC.

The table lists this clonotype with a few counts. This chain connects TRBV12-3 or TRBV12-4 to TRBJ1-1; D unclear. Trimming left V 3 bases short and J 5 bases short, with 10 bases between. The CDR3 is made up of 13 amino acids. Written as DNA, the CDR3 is TGTGCCAGCAGTTTCGCCCCGGGGACTGAAGCTTTCTTT. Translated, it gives CASSFAPGTEAFF.

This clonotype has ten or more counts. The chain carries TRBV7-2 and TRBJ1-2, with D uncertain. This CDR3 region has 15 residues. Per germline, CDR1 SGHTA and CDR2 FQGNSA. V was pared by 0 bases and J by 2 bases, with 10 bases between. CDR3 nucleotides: TGTGCCAGCAGCTTAGCGGTGGCAGTCAACTATGGCTACACCTTC. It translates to CASSLAVAVNYGYTF.

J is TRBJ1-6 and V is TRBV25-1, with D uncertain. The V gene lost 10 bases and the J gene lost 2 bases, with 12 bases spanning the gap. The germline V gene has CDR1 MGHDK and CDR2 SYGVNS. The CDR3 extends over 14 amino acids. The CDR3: CATSGSPYNSPLHF. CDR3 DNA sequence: TGTGCCACCTCGGGAAGCCCCTATAATTCACCCCTCCACTTT.

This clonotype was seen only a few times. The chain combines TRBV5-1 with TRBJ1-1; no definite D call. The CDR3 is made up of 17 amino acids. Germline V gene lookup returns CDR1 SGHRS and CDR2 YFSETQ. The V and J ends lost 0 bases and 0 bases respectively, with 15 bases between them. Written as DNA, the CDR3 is TGCGCCAGCAGCTTGGGGACCCGGCCGGGAATGAACACTGAAGCTTTCTTT. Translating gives CASSLGTRPGMNTEAFF.

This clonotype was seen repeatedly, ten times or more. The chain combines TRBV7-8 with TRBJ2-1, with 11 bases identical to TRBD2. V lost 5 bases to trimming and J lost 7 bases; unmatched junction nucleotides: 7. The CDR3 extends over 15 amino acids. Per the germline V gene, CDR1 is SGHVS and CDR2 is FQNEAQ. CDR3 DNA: TGTGCCAGCAGCCACGGGCCTAGCGGGGGGAATGAGCAGTTCTTC. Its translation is CASSHGPSGGNEQFF.

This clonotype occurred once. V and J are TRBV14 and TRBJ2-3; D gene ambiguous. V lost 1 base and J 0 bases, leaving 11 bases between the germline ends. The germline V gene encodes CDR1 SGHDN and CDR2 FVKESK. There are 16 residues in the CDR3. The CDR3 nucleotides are TGTGCCAGCAGCCAAGCAGCCGGACCTAGCACAGATACGCAGTATTTT. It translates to CASSQAAGPSTDTQYF. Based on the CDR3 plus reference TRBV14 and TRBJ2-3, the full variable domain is EAGVTQFPSHSVIEKGQTVTLRCDPISGHDNLYWYRRVMGKEIKFLLHFVKESKQDESGMPNNRFLAERTGGTYSTLKVQPAELEDSGVYFCASSQAAGPSTDTQYFGPGTRLTVL.

The CDR3: CAISSRVNTGELFF. In DNA, the CDR3 is TGTGCCATCAGTTCCCGGGTCAACACCGGGGAGCTGTTTTTT. The V gene is TRBV10-3, the J gene TRBJ2-2; D not resolved. Trimming took 5 bases from V and 2 from J, leaving 9 bases between them. The CDR3 has 14 amino acids. The germline V gene has CDR1 ENHRY and CDR2 SYGVKD.

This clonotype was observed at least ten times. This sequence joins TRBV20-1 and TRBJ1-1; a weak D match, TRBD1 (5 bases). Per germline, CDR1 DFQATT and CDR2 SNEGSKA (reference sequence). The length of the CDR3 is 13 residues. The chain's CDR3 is CTARGRVNTEAFF. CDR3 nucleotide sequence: TGCACCGCTAGGGGCAGGGTGAACACTGAAGCTTTCTTT.

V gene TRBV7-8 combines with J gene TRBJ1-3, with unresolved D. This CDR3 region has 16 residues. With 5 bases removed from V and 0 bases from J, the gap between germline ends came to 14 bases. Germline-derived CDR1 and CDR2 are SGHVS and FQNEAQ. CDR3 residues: CASSPSRLDSGNTIYF. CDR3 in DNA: TGTGCCAGCAGCCCATCCCGACTGGACTCTGGAAACACCATATATTTT.

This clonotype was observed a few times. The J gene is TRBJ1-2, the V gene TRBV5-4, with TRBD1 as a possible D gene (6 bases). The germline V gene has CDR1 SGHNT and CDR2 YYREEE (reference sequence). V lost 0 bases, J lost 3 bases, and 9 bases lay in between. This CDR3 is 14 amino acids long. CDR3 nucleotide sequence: TGTGCCAGCAGCTTGGCGGGGGCGGACTATGGCTACACCTTC. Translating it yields CASSLAGADYGYTF.

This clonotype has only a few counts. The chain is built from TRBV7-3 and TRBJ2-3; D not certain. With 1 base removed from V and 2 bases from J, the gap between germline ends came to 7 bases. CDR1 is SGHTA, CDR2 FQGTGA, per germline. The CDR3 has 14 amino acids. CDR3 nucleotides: TGTGCCAGCAGCTTAAGCGGTCCCACAGATACGCAGTATTTT. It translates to CASSLSGPTDTQYF. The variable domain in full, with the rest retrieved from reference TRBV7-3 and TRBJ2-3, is GAGVSQTPSNKVTEKGKYVELRCDPISGHTALYWYRQSLGQGPEFLIYFQGTGAADDSGLPNDRFFAVRPEGSVSTLKIQRTERGDSAVYLCASSLSGPTDTQYFGPGTRLTVL.

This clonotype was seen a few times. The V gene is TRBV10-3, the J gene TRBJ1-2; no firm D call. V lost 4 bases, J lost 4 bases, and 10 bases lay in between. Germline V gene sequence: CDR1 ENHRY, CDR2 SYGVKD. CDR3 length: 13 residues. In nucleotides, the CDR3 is TGTGCCATCAGTGGGGAGGTGCTCTATGGCTACACCTTC. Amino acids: CAISGEVLYGYTF.

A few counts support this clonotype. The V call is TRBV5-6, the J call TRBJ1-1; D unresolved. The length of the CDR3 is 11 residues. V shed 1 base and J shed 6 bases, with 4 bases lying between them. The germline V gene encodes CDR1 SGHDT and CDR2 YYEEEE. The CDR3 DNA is TGTGCCAGCAGCTTGAAGTCTGAAGCTTTCTTT. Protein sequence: CASSLKSEAFF.

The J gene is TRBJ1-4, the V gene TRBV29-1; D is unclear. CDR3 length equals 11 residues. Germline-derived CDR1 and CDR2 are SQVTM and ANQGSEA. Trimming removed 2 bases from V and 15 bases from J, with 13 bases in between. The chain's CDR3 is CSVEYAGEVFF. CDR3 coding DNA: TGCAGCGTTGAATACGCAGGAGAGGTGTTTTTT.

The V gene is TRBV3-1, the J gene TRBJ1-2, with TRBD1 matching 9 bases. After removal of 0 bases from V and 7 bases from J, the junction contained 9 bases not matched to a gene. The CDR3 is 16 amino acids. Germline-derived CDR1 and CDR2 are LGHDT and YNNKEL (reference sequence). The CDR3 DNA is TGTGCCAGCAGCCAAGATAGGGGACAGGGCGGGCGTGGCTACACCTTC. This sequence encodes CASSQDRGQGGRGYTF.